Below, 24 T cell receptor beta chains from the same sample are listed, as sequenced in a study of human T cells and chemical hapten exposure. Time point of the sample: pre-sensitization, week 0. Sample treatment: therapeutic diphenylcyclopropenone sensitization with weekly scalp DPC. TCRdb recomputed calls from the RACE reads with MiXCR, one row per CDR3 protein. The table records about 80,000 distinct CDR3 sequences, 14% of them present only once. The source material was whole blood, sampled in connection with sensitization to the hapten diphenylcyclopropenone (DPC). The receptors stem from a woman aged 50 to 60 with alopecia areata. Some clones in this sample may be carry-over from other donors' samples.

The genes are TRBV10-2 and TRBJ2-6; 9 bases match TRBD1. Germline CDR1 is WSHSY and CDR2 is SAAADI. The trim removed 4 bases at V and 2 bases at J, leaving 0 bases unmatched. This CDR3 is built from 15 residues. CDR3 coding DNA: TGCGCCAGCAGTGGACAGGGGGCTGGGGCCAACGTCCTGACTTTC. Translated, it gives CASSGQGAGANVLTF.

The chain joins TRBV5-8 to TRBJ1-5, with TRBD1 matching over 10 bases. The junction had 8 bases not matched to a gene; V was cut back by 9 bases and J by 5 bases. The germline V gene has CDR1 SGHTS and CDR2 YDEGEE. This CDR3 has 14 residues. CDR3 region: CATSGGQGYQPQHF. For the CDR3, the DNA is TGTGCCACCTCTGGGGGACAGGGGTATCAGCCCCAGCATTTT.

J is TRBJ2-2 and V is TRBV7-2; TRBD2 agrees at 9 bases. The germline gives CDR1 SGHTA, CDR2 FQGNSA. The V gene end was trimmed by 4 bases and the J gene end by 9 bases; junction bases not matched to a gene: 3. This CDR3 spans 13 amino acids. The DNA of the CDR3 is TGTGCCAGCAGCTCGCTAGCGGGACGGGAGCTGTTTTTT. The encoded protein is CASSSLAGRELFF.

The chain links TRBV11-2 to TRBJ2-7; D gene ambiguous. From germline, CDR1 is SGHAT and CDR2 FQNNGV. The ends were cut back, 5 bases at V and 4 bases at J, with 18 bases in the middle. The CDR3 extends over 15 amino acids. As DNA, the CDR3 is TGTGCCAGCAGCCGACTTGGCTTCACCTTTTACGAGCAGTACTTC. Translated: CASSRLGFTFYEQYF.

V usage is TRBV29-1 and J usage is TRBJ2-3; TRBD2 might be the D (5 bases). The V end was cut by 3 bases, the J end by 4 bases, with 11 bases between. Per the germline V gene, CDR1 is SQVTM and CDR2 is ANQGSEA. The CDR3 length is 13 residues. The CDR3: CSVERARADTQYF. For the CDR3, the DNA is TGCAGCGTTGAGAGGGCCCGGGCAGATACGCAGTATTTT.

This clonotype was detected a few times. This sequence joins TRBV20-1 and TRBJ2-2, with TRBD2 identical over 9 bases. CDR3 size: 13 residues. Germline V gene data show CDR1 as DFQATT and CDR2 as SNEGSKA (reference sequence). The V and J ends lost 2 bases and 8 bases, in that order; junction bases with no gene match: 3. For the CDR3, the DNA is TGCAGTGCTAGAAAGACTAGCGGTGGGGAGCTGTTTTTT. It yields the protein CSARKTSGGELFF.

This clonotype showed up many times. The CDR3 coding sequence is TGTGCCAGCAGCTTAACAGGGGACCACGAGCAGTACTTC. Translated: CASSLTGDHEQYF. This chain joins TRBV7-2 and TRBJ2-7; 7 bases are a match to TRBD1. Looked up from germline, CDR1 is SGHTA and CDR2 is FQGNSA. The CDR3 sequence is 13 residues long. V trimming: 2 bases; J trimming: 5 bases; junction bases outside the gene matches: 3.

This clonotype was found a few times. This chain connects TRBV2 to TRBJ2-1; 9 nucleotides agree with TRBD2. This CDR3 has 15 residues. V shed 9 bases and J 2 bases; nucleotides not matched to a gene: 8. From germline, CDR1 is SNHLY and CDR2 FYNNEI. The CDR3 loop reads CASGIAGATYNEQFF. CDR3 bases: TGTGCCAGTGGAATAGCGGGAGCCACCTACAATGAGCAGTTCTTC. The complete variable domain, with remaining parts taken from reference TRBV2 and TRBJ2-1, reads EPEVTQTPSHQVTQMGQEVILRCVPISNHLYFYWYRQILGQKVEFLVSFYNNEISEKSEIFDDQFSVERPDGSNFTLKIRSTKLEDSAMYFCASGIAGATYNEQFFGPGTRLTVL.

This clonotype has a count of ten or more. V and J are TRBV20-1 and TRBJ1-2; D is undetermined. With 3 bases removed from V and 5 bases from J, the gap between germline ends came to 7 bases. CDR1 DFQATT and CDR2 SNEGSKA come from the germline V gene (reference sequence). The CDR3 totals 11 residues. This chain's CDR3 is CSASAPYGYTF. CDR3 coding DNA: TGCAGTGCTAGTGCACCTTATGGCTACACCTTC.

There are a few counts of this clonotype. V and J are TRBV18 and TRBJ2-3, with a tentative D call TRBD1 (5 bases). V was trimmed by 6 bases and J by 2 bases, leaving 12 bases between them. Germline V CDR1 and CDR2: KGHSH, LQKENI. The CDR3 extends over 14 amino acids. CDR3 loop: CASSTGLNTDTQYF. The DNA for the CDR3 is TGTGCCAGCTCTACAGGTCTGAACACAGATACGCAGTATTTT.

The CDR3 region has the DNA TGTGCCAGCAACCTAGGACAGGCGGCTAATTCACCCCTCCACTTT. Amino acid sequence: CASNLGQAANSPLHF. The chain recombines TRBV5-5 with TRBJ1-6; the match to TRBD1 covers 7 bases. Germline CDR1 is SGHKS and CDR2 is YYEKEE (reference sequence). V lost 6 bases, J lost 6 bases, and 9 bases stayed unmatched. CDR3 length: 15 residues.

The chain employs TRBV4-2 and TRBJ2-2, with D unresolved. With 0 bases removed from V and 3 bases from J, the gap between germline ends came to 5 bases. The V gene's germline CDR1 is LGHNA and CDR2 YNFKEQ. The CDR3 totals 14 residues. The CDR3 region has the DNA TGTGCCAGCAGCCAAGATAGGGACACCGGGGAGCTGTTTTTT. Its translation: CASSQDRDTGELFF.

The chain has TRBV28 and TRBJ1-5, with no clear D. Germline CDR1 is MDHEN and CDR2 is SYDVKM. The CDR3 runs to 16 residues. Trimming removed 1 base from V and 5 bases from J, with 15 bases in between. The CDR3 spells CASSLSQGRYYQPQHF. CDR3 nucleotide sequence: TGTGCCAGCAGTTTATCCCAAGGGCGGTATTATCAGCCCCAGCATTTT.

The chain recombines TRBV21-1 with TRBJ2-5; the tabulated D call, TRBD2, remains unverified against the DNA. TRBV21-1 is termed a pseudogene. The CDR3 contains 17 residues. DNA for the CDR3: TGTGCCAGCAGCAAACGGCTAGCGGGAGTCGTCCAAGAGACCCAGTACTTC. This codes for CASSKRLAGVVQETQYF.

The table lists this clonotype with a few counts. The CDR3 protein is CASTMDTIGEKLFF. The CDR3 DNA reads TGCGCCAGCACCATGGACACCATCGGGGAAAAACTGTTTTTT. The chain links TRBV5-1 to TRBJ1-4; D is possibly TRBD1 (5 bases). The CDR3 contains 14 residues. Germline CDR1 is SGHRS and CDR2 is YFSETQ. The V and J ends lost 6 bases and 8 bases respectively, with 17 bases between them.

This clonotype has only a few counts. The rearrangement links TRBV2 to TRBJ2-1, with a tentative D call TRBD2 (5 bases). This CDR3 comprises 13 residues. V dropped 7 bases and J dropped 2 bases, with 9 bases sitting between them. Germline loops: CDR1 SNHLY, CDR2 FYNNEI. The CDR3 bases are TGTGCCAGCAAACTAGATCCCTACAATGAGCAGTTCTTC. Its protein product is CASKLDPYNEQFF.

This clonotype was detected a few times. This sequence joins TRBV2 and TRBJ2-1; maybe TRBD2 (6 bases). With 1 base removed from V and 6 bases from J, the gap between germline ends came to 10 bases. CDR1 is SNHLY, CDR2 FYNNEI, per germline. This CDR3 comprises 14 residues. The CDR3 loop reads CASSEETRGNEQFF. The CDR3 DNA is TGTGCCAGCAGTGAAGAGACTAGGGGCAATGAGCAGTTCTTC.

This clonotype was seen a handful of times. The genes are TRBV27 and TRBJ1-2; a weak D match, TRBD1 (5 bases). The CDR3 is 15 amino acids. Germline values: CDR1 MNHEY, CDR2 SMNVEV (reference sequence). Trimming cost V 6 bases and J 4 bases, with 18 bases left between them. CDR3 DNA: TGTGCCAGCAGCTTCGAGTCCGGGGGAAGCTATGGCTACACCTTC. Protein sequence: CASSFESGGSYGYTF.

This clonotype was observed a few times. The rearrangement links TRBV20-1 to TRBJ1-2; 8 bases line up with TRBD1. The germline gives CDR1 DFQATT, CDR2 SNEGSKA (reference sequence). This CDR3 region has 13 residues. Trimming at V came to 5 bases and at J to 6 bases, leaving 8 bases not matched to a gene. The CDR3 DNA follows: TGCAGTGCTCCGACAGGGGTCGAAAATGGCTACACCTTC. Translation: CSAPTGVENGYTF.

CDR3 protein: CASNRAGEAFF. Here the CDR3 DNA reads TGTGCCAGCAACAGGGCCGGTGAAGCTTTCTTT. The chain is built from TRBV6-5 and TRBJ1-1; D might be TRBD1 (6 bases). The germline V gene has CDR1 MNHEY and CDR2 SVGAGI. The CDR3 runs to 11 residues. V lost 7 bases and J 7 bases, leaving 10 bases between the germline ends.

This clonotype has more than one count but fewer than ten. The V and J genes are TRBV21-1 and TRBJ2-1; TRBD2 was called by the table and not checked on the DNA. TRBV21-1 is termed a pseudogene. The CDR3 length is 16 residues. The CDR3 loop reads CASSKVVFRGNREAIF. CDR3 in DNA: TGTGCCAGCAGCAAAGTAGTATTCCGGGGGAACCGGGAGGCAATCTTC.

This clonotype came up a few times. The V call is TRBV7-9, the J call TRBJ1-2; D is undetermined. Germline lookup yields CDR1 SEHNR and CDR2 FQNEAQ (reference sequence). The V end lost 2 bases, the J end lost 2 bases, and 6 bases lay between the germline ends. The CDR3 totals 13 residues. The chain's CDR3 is CASSLIENYGYTF. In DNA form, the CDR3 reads TGTGCCAGCAGCTTAATAGAAAACTATGGCTACACCTTC. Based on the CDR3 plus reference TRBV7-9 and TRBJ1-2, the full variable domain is DTGVSQNPRHKITKRGQNVTFRCDPISEHNRLYWYRQTLGQGPEFLTYFQNEAQLEKSRLLSDRFSAERPKGSFSTLEIQRTEQGDSAMYLCASSLIENYGYTFGSGTRLTVV.

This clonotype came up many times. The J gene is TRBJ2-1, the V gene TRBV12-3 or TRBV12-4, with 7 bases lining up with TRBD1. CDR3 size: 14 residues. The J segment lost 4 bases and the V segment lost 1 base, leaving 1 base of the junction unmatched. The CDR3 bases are TGTGCCAGCAGTTTAGGACAGGGATACAATGAGCAGTTCTTC. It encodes CASSLGQGYNEQFF.

In DNA form, the CDR3 reads TGTGCCAGCAGCCCGGGACTAGCGGGAGGGGACTTCTACAATGAGCAGTTCTTC. Protein product: CASSPGLAGGDFYNEQFF. The chain is built from TRBV11-1 and TRBJ2-1; TRBD2 agrees at 16 bases. This CDR3 is 18 amino acids long. The V segment lost 5 bases and the J segment 3 bases; nucleotides outside the gene matches: 7. The germline gives CDR1 SGHAT, CDR2 FQDESV (reference sequence). Using reference TRBV11-1 and TRBJ2-1 for the parts outside the CDR3, the full variable domain is EAEVAQSPRYKITEKSQAVAFWCDPISGHATLYWYRQILGQGPELLVQFQDESVVDDSQLPKDRFSAERLKGVDSTLKIQPAELGDSAMYLCASSPGLAGGDFYNEQFFGPGTRLTVL.